The next 12 T cell receptor beta chains were all read from a single sample in a study of monozygotic twins with inflammatory bowel disease. TCRdb re-called the 5' RACE reads, yielding one record per CDR3 amino acid sequence without DNA. The specimen's table records a few hundred thousand distinct CDR3 sequences. Sequencing was performed on blood. These receptors came from a human donor with ulcerative colitis or Crohn's disease, or a healthy co-twin of an affected twin (not recorded which).

This chain connects TRBV7-9 to TRBJ1-1; TCRdb indicates TRBD1, and absent DNA this call remains unverified. The CDR3 covers 15 residues. Per germline, CDR1 SEHNR and CDR2 FQNEAQ (reference sequence). CDR3 sequence: CASSFTGTADTEAFF.

The chain is built from TRBV20-1 and TRBJ1-6. The CDR3 contains 13 residues. Germline loops: CDR1 DFQATT, CDR2 SNEGSKA (reference sequence). The CDR3 protein is CSASPRLNSPLHF.

The rearrangement uses TRBV7-9 and TRBJ2-7. The CDR3 loop spans 12 amino acids. Germline V CDR1 and CDR2: SEHNR, FQNEAQ (reference sequence). CDR3 sequence: CASSLWTYEQYF.

V and J are TRBV7-9 and TRBJ1-1; without DNA, the TCRdb call of TRBD1 cannot be checked. Germline values: CDR1 SEHNR, CDR2 FQNEAQ (reference sequence). The CDR3 consists of 15 residues. The CDR3 is CASSFQGGMNTEAFF.

The chain joins TRBV20-1 to TRBJ2-7. Germline V gene data show CDR1 as DFQATT and CDR2 as SNEGSKA (reference sequence). This CDR3 is built from 14 residues. Here the CDR3 reads CSARVPDGTNEQYF.

This chain joins TRBV5-1 and TRBJ1-1; the D gene TCRdb calls, TRBD1, cannot be checked with no DNA. Germline-derived CDR1 and CDR2 are SGHRS and YFSETQ. This CDR3 has 13 amino acids. The CDR3 region is CASSEDIESGPFF.

This chain links TRBV6-1 with TRBJ2-2; TCRdb indicates TRBD1, and absent DNA this call remains unverified. The V gene's germline CDR1 is MNHNS and CDR2 SASEGT. The CDR3 runs to 15 residues. The CDR3 is CASRTGGAYTGELFF.

The V and J genes are TRBV24-1 and TRBJ2-2; TCRdb gives TRBD1 as the D gene, but with no DNA this cannot be confirmed. Germline V gives CDR1 KGHDR, CDR2 SFDVKD. The CDR3 has 16 residues. The CDR3 here is CATSDFGTGNTGELFF.

The rearrangement joins TRBV29-1 to TRBJ1-1. Germline values: CDR1 SQVTM, CDR2 ANQGSEA. The CDR3 sequence is 11 residues long. CDR3 protein: CSVDGYTEAFF.

J is TRBJ1-1 and V is TRBV4-2; TCRdb lists TRBD1, though no DNA is available to test this call. In germline, CDR1 is LGHNA, CDR2 YNFKEQ. CDR3 size: 15 residues. CDR3 sequence reads: CASSRDRGLDTEAFF.

The rearrangement joins TRBV5-1 to TRBJ2-3; TCRdb reports TRBD1, a call that lacks DNA to check it against. CDR1 and CDR2 (germline): SGHRS, YFSETQ. The CDR3 totals 17 residues. Here the CDR3 reads CASSLDFRDRGLDTQYF.

The rearrangement links TRBV5-8 to TRBJ1-1. Germline lookup yields CDR1 SGHTS and CDR2 YDEGEE. This CDR3 is 13 amino acids long. CDR3 protein: CASSLDVVTEAFF.